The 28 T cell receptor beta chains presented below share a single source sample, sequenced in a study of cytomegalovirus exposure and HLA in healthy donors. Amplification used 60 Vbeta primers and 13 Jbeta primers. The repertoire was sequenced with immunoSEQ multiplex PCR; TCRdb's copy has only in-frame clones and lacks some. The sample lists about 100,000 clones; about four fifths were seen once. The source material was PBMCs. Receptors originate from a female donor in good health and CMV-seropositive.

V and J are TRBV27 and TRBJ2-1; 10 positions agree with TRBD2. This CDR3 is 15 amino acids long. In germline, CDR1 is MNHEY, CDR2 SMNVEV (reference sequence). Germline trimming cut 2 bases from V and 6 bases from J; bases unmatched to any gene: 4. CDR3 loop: CASSLISGRGNEQFF. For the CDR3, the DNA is TGTGCCAGCAGTTTAATCAGCGGGAGGGGCAATGAGCAGTTCTTC.

Here the CDR3 reads CASSQVAGGETEAFF. CDR3 coding DNA: TGCGCCAGCAGCCAAGTGGCAGGGGGCGAAACTGAAGCTTTCTTT. This chain links TRBV4-1 with TRBJ1-1, with 8 bases aligning to TRBD1. The length of the CDR3 is 15 residues. V lost 1 base and J lost 5; bases outside the gene matches: 6. CDR1 and CDR2 from the germline V gene are MGHRA and YSYEKL.

CDR3: CASSAWGEAGELFF. The CDR3 bases are TGTGCCAGCAGTGCCTGGGGGGAGGCCGGGGAGCTGTTTTTT. The rearrangement uses TRBV6-1 and TRBJ2-2; a possible D gene is TRBD2 (6 bases). Germline CDR1 and CDR2: MNHNS and SASEGT. Trimming took 4 bases from V and 6 from J, leaving 12 bases between them. The CDR3 contains 14 residues.

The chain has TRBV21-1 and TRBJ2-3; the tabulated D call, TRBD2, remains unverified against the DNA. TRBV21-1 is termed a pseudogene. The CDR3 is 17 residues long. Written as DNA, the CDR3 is TGTGCCAGCAGCAAAGTTAAGAGGGCGGACCTCACAGATACGCAGTATTTT. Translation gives CASSKVKRADLTDTQYF.

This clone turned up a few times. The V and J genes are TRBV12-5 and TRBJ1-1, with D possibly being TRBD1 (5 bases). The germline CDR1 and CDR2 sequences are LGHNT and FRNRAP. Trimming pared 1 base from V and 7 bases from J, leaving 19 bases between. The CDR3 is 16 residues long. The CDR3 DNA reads TGTGCTAGTGGTTTGGGCCGGCCCAGGGAAGGGATTGAAGCTTTCTTT. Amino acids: CASGLGRPREGIEAFF.

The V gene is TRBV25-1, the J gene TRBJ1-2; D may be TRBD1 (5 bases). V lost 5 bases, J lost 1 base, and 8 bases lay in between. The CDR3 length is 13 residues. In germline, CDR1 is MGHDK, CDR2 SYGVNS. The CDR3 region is CASSRGFNYGYTF. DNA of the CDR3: TGTGCCAGCAGTCGGGGGTTTAACTATGGCTACACCTTC.

Here the CDR3 DNA reads TGTGCCAGCAGCCAAGGGACAGGGGCTGGGGGCTATGGCTACACCTTC. Amino acids: CASSQGTGAGGYGYTF. The V gene is TRBV7-2, the J gene TRBJ1-2; the match to TRBD1 covers 10 bases. CDR3 size: 16 residues. The V gene end was trimmed by 5 bases and the J gene end by 4 bases; junction bases not matched to a gene: 10. Germline V gene data show CDR1 as SGHTA and CDR2 as FQGNSA.

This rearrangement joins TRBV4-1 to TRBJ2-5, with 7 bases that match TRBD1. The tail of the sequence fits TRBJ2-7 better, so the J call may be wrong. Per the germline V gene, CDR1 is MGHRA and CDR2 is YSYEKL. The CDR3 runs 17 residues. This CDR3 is CASSHTWQGDISYEQYF. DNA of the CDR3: TGCGCCAGCAGCCACACATGGCAGGGGGATATCTCCTACGAGCAGTACTTC.

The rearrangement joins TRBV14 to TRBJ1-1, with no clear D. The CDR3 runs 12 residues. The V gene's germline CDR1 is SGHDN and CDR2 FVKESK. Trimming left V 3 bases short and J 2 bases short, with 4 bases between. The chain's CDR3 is CASSQRNTEAFF. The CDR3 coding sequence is TGTGCCAGCAGCCAGAGAAACACTGAAGCTTTCTTT.

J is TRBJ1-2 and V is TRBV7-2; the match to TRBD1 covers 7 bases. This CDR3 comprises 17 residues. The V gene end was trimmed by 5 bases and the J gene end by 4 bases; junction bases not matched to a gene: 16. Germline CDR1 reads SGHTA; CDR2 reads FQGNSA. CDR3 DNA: TGTGCCAGCAGCCAAGCCCGTACAGGGGCAGGGGCCTATGGCTACACCTTC. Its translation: CASSQARTGAGAYGYTF. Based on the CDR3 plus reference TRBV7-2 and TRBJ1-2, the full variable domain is GAGVSQSPSNKVTEKGKDVELRCDPISGHTALYWYRQSLGQGLEFLIYFQGNSAPDKSGLPSDRFSAERTGGSVSTLTIQRTQQEDSAVYLCASSQARTGAGAYGYTFGSGTRLTVV.

The CDR3 here is CAWSRGSGGYNEQFF. The CDR3 nucleotides read TGTGCCTGGAGTCGGGGTAGCGGGGGCTACAATGAGCAGTTCTTC. The rearrangement joins TRBV30 to TRBJ2-1; 9 bases fit TRBD2. This CDR3 is 15 amino acids long. The junction had 5 bases not matched to a gene; V was cut back by 2 bases and J by 3 bases. The germline V gene has CDR1 GTSNPN and CDR2 SVGIG (reference sequence).

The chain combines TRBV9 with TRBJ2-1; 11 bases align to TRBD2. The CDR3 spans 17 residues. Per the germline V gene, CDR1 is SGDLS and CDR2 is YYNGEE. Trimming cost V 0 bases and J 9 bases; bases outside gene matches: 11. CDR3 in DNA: TGTGCCAGCAGCGTAGCTACCGGGACTAGCGGCCGGGGTGAGCAGTTCTTC. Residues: CASSVATGTSGRGEQFF.

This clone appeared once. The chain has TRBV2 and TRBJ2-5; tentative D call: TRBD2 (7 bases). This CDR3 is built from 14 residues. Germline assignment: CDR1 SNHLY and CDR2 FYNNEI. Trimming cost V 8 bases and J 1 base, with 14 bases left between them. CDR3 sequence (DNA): TGTGCCAGCCGTAGGGGGGGATCCCAAGAGACCCAGTACTTC. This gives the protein CASRRGGSQETQYF.

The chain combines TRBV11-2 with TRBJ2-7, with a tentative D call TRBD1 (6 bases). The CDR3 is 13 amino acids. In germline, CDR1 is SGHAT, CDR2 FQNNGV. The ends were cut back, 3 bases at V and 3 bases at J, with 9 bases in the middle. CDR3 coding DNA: TGTGCCAGCAGCTTCTTGACAGGCTACGAGCAGTACTTC. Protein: CASSFLTGYEQYF.

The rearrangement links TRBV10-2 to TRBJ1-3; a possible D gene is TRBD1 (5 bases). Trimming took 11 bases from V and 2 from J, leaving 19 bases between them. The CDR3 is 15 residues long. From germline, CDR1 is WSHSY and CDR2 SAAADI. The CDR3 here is CASQRGSDAGNTIYF. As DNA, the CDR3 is TGCGCCTCTCAGCGGGGGAGCGATGCTGGAAACACCATATATTTT.

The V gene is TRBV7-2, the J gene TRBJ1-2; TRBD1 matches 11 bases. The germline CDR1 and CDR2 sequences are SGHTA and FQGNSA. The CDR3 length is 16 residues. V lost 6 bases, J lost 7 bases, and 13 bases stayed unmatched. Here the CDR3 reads CASSFSGTGGTFGYTF. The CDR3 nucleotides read TGTGCCAGCAGTTTCTCGGGGACAGGGGGAACCTTTGGCTACACCTTC.

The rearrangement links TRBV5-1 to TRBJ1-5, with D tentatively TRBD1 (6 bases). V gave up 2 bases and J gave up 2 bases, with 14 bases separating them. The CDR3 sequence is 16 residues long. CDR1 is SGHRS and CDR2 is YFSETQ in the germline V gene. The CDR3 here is CASSFSTGKRNQPQHF. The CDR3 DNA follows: TGCGCCAGCAGCTTCTCTACAGGGAAGCGCAATCAGCCCCAGCATTTT.

CDR3 DNA: TGTGCCAGCACTTGGGGGGGACAGGGGGGCGACGAGCAGTACTTC. Protein product: CASTWGGQGGDEQYF. The chain is built from TRBV6-1 and TRBJ2-7; TRBD1 aligns across 11 bases. The V gene end was trimmed by 7 bases and the J gene end by 5 bases; junction bases not matched to a gene: 10. This CDR3 region has 15 residues. The germline gives CDR1 MNHNS, CDR2 SASEGT.

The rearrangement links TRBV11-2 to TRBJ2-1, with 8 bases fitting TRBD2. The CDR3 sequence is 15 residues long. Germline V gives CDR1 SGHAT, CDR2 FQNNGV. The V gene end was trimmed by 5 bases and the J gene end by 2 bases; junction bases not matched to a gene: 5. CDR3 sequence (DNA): TGTGCCAGCAGCCCTGTGGGACTAGCCTACAATGAGCAGTTCTTC. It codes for CASSPVGLAYNEQFF.

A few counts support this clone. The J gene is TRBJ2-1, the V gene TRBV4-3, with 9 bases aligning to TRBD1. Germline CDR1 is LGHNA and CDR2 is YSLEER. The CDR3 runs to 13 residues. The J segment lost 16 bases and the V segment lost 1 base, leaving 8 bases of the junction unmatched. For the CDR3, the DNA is TGCGCCAGCAGCCAAGTCGGGACAGGGTTTCTTTTCTTC. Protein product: CASSQVGTGFLFF.

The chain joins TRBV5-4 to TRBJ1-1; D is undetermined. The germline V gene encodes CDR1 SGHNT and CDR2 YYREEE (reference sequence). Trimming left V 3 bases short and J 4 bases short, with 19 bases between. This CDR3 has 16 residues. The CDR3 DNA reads TGTGCCAGCAGCTCTGGGGTGGGTCCCCGGGGCACTGAAGCTTTCTTT. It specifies CASSSGVGPRGTEAFF.

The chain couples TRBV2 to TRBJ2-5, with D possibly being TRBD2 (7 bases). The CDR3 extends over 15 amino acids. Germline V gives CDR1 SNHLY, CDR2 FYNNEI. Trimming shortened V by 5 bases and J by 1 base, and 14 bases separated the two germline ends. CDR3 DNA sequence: TGTGCCAGCAGTCGGGGGGCGTCTAGCCAAGAGACCCAGTACTTC. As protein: CASSRGASSQETQYF.

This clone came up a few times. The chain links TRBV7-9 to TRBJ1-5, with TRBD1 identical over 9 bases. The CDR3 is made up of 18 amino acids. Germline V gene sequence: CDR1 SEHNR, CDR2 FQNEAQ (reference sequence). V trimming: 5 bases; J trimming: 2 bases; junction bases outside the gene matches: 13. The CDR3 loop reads CASSTGQGRVVGNQPQHF. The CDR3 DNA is TGTGCCAGCAGCACTGGACAGGGGAGGGTTGTAGGCAATCAGCCCCAGCATTTT.

The CDR3 nucleotides read TGTGCCAGCAGCCAAGCAACTACCGGACATCTTAACACTGAAGCTTTCTTT. Its protein is CASSQATTGHLNTEAFF. The chain joins TRBV14 to TRBJ1-1; TRBD1 is a possible D gene (5 bases). Trimming left V 1 base short and J 2 bases short, with 17 bases between. Germline V lookup: CDR1 SGHDN, CDR2 FVKESK. CDR3 size: 17 residues.

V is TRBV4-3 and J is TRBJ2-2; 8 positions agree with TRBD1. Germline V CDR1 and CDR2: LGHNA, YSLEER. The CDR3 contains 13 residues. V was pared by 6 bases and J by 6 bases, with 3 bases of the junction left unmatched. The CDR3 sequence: CASSSTGAGELFF. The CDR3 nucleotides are TGCGCCAGCAGTTCGACAGGGGCCGGGGAGCTGTTTTTT.

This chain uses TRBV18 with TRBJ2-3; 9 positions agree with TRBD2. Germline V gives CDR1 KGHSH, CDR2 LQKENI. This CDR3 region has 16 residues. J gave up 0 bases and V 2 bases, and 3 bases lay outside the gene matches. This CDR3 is CASSPISGGSTDTQYF. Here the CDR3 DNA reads TGTGCCAGCTCACCAATCAGCGGGGGGAGCACAGATACGCAGTATTTT.

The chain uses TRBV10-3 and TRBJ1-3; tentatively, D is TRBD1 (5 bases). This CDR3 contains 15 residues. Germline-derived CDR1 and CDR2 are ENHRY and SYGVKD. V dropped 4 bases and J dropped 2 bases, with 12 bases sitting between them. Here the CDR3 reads CAISAGQGAGNTIYF. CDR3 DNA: TGTGCCATCAGTGCCGGGCAGGGTGCTGGAAACACCATATATTTT.

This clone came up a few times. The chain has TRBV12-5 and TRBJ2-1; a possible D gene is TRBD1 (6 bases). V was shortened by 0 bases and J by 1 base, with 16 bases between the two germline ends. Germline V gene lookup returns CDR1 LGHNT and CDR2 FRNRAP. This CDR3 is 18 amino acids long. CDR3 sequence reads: CASGLVQGSGVSYNEQFF. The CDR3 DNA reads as TGTGCTAGTGGTTTGGTACAAGGGTCAGGGGTTTCCTACAATGAGCAGTTCTTC.